The clone carrying this T cell receptor beta chain has ten or more counts. TCRdb ran MiXCR on the RACE reads and lists one entry per CDR3 protein. The sample holds 100,000 or so distinct CDR3 sequences, under 12% seen once. CDR1 is DFQATT and CDR2 is SNEGSKA in the germline V gene (reference sequence). The CDR3 is made up of 18 amino acids. V was trimmed by 2 bases and J by 3 bases, leaving 25 bases between them. The data belong to a study of human T cells and chemical hapten exposure. Time point of the sample: patch test 1, 2 weeks after DPC sensitization. Described treatment: therapeutic diphenylcyclopropenone sensitization with weekly scalp DPC.

The sample was whole blood, taken in connection with sensitization to the hapten diphenylcyclopropenone (DPC). The V gene is TRBV20-1, the J gene TRBJ1-1; the D is unclear. This clonotype was obtained from a man aged 35 to 55 with alopecia areata. Some clones in this sample may be carry-over from other donors' samples. CDR3 residues: CSARSPIKLEFQDTEAFF. The CDR3 DNA reads TGCAGTGCTAGAAGCCCCATAAAGTTGGAGTTCCAGGACACTGAAGCTTTCTTT.